One and the same sample provided the 10 T cell receptor beta chains below, sequenced in a study of blood T cell repertoires in COVID-19. The protocol was immunoSEQ multiplex PCR, while the TCRdb copy is restricted to in-frame clones and leaves out a portion. In the table there are roughly 43,000 clones, about 88% of which are singletons. Sample: PBMCs or T cells enriched from blood (not recorded which). The receptors come from a woman aged 45-60 years who had recovered from COVID-19.

The gene calls are TRBV11-2 and TRBJ2-1; 7 positions agree with TRBD2. Losses at the gene ends were 5 bases for V and 7 bases for J; bases not matched to a gene: 17. The CDR3 contains 17 residues. CDR1 and CDR2 from the germline V gene are SGHAT and FQNNGV. In nucleotides, the CDR3 is TGTGCCAGCAGCCTCCAGATGGGTAGCGGGCGGCCTAATGAGCAGTTCTTC. Encoded protein: CASSLQMGSGRPNEQFF.

The DNA of the CDR3 is TGTGCCAGCAGCTTAGTCGGACAGTCTAATTCACCCCTCCACTTT. It encodes CASSLVGQSNSPLHF. V and J are TRBV7-2 and TRBJ1-6; maybe TRBD1 (6 bases). This CDR3 has 15 amino acids. Germline-derived CDR1 and CDR2 are SGHTA and FQGNSA. Trimming pared 1 base from V and 6 bases from J, leaving 10 bases between. Looking up the rest from reference TRBV7-2 and TRBJ1-6 gives the full variable domain: GAGVSQSPSNKVTEKGKDVELRCDPISGHTALYWYRQSLGQGLEFLIYFQGNSAPDKSGLPSDRFSAERTGGSVSTLTIQRTQQEDSAVYLCASSLVGQSNSPLHFGNGTRLTVT.

Only a few counts were recorded for this clone. V is TRBV4-3 and J is TRBJ2-3; tentative D call: TRBD1 (6 bases). CDR3 length equals 15 residues. Germline values: CDR1 LGHNA, CDR2 YSLEER. The V end was cut by 4 bases, the J end by 2 bases, with 13 bases between. The CDR3 DNA reads as TGCGCCAGCAGCCCGACCAGGACAGCCACAGATACGCAGTATTTT. This gives the protein CASSPTRTATDTQYF.

In its sample, this clone was seen a few times. This chain uses TRBV2 with TRBJ2-2; no firm D call. The germline gives CDR1 SNHLY, CDR2 FYNNEI. This CDR3 is built from 14 residues. V was shortened by 4 bases and J by 2 bases, with 8 bases between the two germline ends. CDR3 DNA: TGTGCCAGCAGTGGGGCAGAAAACACCGGGGAGCTGTTTTTT. Its protein product is CASSGAENTGELFF.

V and J are TRBV10-3 and TRBJ1-3; D not resolved. Germline CDR1 ENHRY, CDR2 SYGVKD. The CDR3 covers 15 residues. V lost 10 bases and J lost 0, with 16 bases in between. CDR3 loop: CATEAGGDSGNTIYF. As DNA, the CDR3 is TGTGCCACCGAAGCCGGCGGGGACTCTGGAAACACCATATATTTT.

Written as DNA, the CDR3 is TGCAGCGCTAACTCATGGGGAGGTAGTGAGCAGTTCTTC. Translation gives CSANSWGGSEQFF. V usage is TRBV29-1 and J usage is TRBJ2-1, with TRBD2 as a possible D gene (6 bases). CDR3 length equals 13 residues. Trimming stripped 7 bases from V and 9 bases from J, with 19 bases between. The germline CDR1 and CDR2 sequences are SQVTM and ANQGSEA.

The chain couples TRBV18 to TRBJ2-5, with D hard to call. Germline lookup yields CDR1 KGHSH and CDR2 LQKENI. The CDR3 covers 13 residues. Trimming shortened V by 2 bases and J by 4 bases, and 8 bases separated the two germline ends. The CDR3 nucleotides read TGTGCCAGCTCACCAGGTTTGGCAGAGACCCAGTACTTC. It is translated as CASSPGLAETQYF.

This clone was observed a handful of times. J is TRBJ1-2 and V is TRBV10-3, with D unclear. The V gene's germline CDR1 is ENHRY and CDR2 SYGVKD. Trimming took off 2 bases at V and 6 bases at J, with 10 bases between the two ends. The CDR3 spans 13 residues. CDR3 region: CAISEGPRDGYTF. The CDR3 DNA sequence: TGTGCCATCAGTGAGGGGCCGAGGGATGGCTACACCTTC.

This rearrangement joins TRBV9 to TRBJ1-2, with TRBD1 matching over 7 bases. The germline CDR1 and CDR2 sequences are SGDLS and YYNGEE. CDR3 length: 14 residues. V trimming: 6 bases; J trimming: 2 bases; junction bases outside the gene matches: 7. The CDR3 is CASTPGQTNYGYTF. In nucleotides, the CDR3 is TGTGCCAGCACTCCGGGACAGACAAACTATGGCTACACCTTC.

This rearrangement joins TRBV30 to TRBJ1-6; tentative D call: TRBD1 (6 bases). The CDR3 loop spans 19 amino acids. Germline V CDR1 and CDR2: GTSNPN, SVGIG (reference sequence). V was cut by 0 bases and J by 4 bases, with 22 bases left in between. CDR3 coding DNA: TGTGCCTGGAGTGTTAGCCCTTGGACAGCCGGCCGGTATAATTCACCCCTCCACTTT. The encoded protein is CAWSVSPWTAGRYNSPLHF.